This T cell receptor (beta chain) was recovered during a study of shared clonotypes between healthy human individuals. On the study more broadly: Each donor had three CD4 naive, three CD4 memory, two CD8 naive and one CD8 memory plate. Findings of the study overall: When compared with the clonotypes that were shared by all four sorted-subset donors, the non-shared clonotypes turned out to have lower generation probabilities.

Generated by immunoSEQ multiplex PCR, the TCRdb table keeps only in-frame clones and is missing some. Altogether about 2.4 million clones are present, 93% being singletons, with the ten largest covering 0.36%. A word on this clone: The antigen is unknown.

The receptor comes from a man aged 18-30 years in good health. Some clones in this sample may be carry-over from other donors' samples. Sequenced material: naive CD4+ T cells from PBMCs. Documented subset: CD45RA+ positively selected.

The CDR3 DNA sequence: TGTGCCAGCAGCTTGGACAAACGGCATATGAACTATGGCTACACCTTC. It encodes CASSLDKRHMNYGYTF. J is TRBJ1-2 and V is TRBV5-6; D gene unclear. CDR3 length: 16 residues. CDR1 SGHDT and CDR2 YYEEEE come from the germline V gene. V was clipped by 0 bases and J by 2 bases, with 14 bases between them.